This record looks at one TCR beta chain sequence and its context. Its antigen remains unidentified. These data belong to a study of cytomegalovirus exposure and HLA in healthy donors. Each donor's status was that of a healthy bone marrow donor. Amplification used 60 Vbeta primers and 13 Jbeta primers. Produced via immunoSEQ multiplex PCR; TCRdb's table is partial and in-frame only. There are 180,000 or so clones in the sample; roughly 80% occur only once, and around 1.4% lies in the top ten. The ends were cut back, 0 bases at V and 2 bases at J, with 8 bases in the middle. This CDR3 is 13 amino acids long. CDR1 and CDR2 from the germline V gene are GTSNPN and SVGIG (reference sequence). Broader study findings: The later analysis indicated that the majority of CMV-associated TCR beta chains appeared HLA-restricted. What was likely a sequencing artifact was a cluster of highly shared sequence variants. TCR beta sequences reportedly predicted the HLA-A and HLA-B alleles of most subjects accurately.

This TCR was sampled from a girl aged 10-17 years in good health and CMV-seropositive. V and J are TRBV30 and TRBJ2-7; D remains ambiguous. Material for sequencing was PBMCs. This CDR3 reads CAWSVMAPYEQYF. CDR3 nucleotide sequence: TGTGCCTGGAGTGTGATGGCCCCCTACGAGCAGTACTTC.